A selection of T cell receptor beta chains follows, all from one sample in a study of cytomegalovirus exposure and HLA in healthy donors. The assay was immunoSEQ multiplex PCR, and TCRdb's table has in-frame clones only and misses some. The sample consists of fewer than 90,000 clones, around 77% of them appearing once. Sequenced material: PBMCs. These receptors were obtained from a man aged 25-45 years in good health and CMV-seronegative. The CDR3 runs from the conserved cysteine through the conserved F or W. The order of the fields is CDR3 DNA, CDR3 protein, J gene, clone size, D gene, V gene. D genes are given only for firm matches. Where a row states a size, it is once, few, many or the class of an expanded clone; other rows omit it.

cdr3_nt: TGTGCCAGCAGCGCAAATGGGCAAGCAACTAATGAAAAACTGTTTTTT
cdr3_aa: CASSANGQATNEKLFF
j_call: TRBJ1-4
clone_size: -
d_call: -
v_call: TRBV11-2

cdr3_nt: TGTGCCAGCTCACCTAGGGGGCAGGGCACTGAAGCTTTCTTT
cdr3_aa: CASSPRGQGTEAFF
j_call: TRBJ1-1
clone_size: -
d_call: TRBD1
v_call: TRBV18

cdr3_nt: TGTGCCAGCAGCGAACTAGAGAGGGCTAATGAAAAACTGTTTTTT
cdr3_aa: CASSELERANEKLFF
j_call: TRBJ1-4
clone_size: -
d_call: -
v_call: TRBV5-4

cdr3_nt: TGTGCCAGCTCACCACCAAATCAGGGGAACACTGAAGCTTTCTTT
cdr3_aa: CASSPPNQGNTEAFF
j_call: TRBJ1-1
clone_size: -
d_call: -
v_call: TRBV18

cdr3_nt: TGTGCCAGCAGCTTAGCATCGGCGGGGGTAGCCAAAAACATTCAGTACTTC
cdr3_aa: CASSLASAGVAKNIQYF
j_call: TRBJ2-4
clone_size: -
d_call: TRBD2
v_call: TRBV7-8

cdr3_nt: TGCGCCAGCAGCCATCGACAGGGGCTGAACACTGAAGCTTTCTTT
cdr3_aa: CASSHRQGLNTEAFF
j_call: TRBJ1-1
clone_size: -
d_call: TRBD1
v_call: TRBV4-1

cdr3_nt: TGCGCCAGCAGCCAGACAGGCGAGGAGACCCAGTACTTC
cdr3_aa: CASSQTGEETQYF
j_call: TRBJ2-5
clone_size: -
d_call: -
v_call: TRBV5-1

cdr3_nt: TGTGCCAGCAGCGGGTATATGACTAGCCAAAGAAAAGCCTACAATGAGCAGTTCTTC
cdr3_aa: CASSGYMTSQRKAYNEQFF
j_call: TRBJ2-1
clone_size: few
d_call: TRBD2
v_call: TRBV9

cdr3_nt: TGTGCCAGCAGCTCCGGACTAGCGGGGGCCTACGAGCAGTACTTC
cdr3_aa: CASSSGLAGAYEQYF
j_call: TRBJ2-7
clone_size: -
d_call: TRBD2
v_call: TRBV5-4

cdr3_nt: TGTGCCAGTAGTGCCGGGACAGGGGAAACTCTCGGGTACTTC
cdr3_aa: CASSAGTGETLGYF
j_call: TRBJ2-4
clone_size: -
d_call: TRBD1
v_call: TRBV19

cdr3_nt: TGTGCCAGCGGACGAGGGACTAGCGGGAGCGATGAGCAGTTCTTC
cdr3_aa: CASGRGTSGSDEQFF
j_call: TRBJ2-1
clone_size: -
d_call: TRBD2
v_call: TRBV2

cdr3_nt: TGCAGCGTTAAGGGGACAGCAAATAACAATGAGCAGTTCTTC
cdr3_aa: CSVKGTANNNEQFF
j_call: TRBJ2-1
clone_size: -
d_call: TRBD1
v_call: TRBV29-1

cdr3_nt: TGCGCCAGTTTCCATGGAACAGGGGAGGAGACCCAGTACTTC
cdr3_aa: CASFHGTGEETQYF
j_call: TRBJ2-5
clone_size: -
d_call: TRBD1
v_call: TRBV5-1

cdr3_nt: TGCGCCAGCAGCCAAGAATCTGCAGGGCGCTATGGCTACACCTTC
cdr3_aa: CASSQESAGRYGYTF
j_call: TRBJ1-2
clone_size: -
d_call: -
v_call: TRBV4-3

cdr3_nt: TGCAGCGTTGTAGGACAGGGGGTAGAGCAGTTCTTC
cdr3_aa: CSVVGQGVEQFF
j_call: TRBJ2-1
clone_size: few
d_call: TRBD1
v_call: TRBV29-1

cdr3_nt: TGTGCCAGCAATAGGGGTTCTGGGGCCAACGTCCTGACTTTC
cdr3_aa: CASNRGSGANVLTF
j_call: TRBJ2-6
clone_size: -
d_call: -
v_call: TRBV6-6

cdr3_nt: TGTGCCAGCAGTTGGGGGACAGGGGGCGGCGAGACCCAGTACTTC
cdr3_aa: CASSWGTGGGETQYF
j_call: TRBJ2-5
clone_size: few
d_call: TRBD1
v_call: TRBV6-1

cdr3_nt: TGCGCCAGCAGCTTCACCGGGACAGGGAGTGAAAAACTGTTTTTT
cdr3_aa: CASSFTGTGSEKLFF
j_call: TRBJ1-4
clone_size: -
d_call: TRBD1
v_call: TRBV5-1

cdr3_nt: TGTGCCACCCCGACTCAGTTGAACACTGAAGCTTTCTTT
cdr3_aa: CATPTQLNTEAFF
j_call: TRBJ1-1
clone_size: few
d_call: -
v_call: TRBV18

cdr3_nt: TGTGCCAGCAGTCCCGGGTCACAAATGGATCAGCCCCAGCATTTT
cdr3_aa: CASSPGSQMDQPQHF
j_call: TRBJ1-5
clone_size: -
d_call: -
v_call: TRBV27

cdr3_nt: TGTGCCAGCAGCTTAGGACTAGCGGCTTCCTACAATGAGCAGTTCTTC
cdr3_aa: CASSLGLAASYNEQFF
j_call: TRBJ2-1
clone_size: -
d_call: TRBD2
v_call: TRBV11-2

cdr3_nt: TGTGCCAGCAGCCAATCGCAAGAGACCCAGTACTTC
cdr3_aa: CASSQSQETQYF
j_call: TRBJ2-5
clone_size: -
d_call: -
v_call: TRBV4-2

cdr3_nt: TGTGCCAGCAGCACGGTCAGGTCCTCCTCCTACGAGCAGTACTTC
cdr3_aa: CASSTVRSSSYEQYF
j_call: TRBJ2-7
clone_size: -
d_call: -
v_call: TRBV14

cdr3_nt: TGTGCCAGCAGCCAAGCGCGAGGCGACGAGCAGTACTTC
cdr3_aa: CASSQARGDEQYF
j_call: TRBJ2-7
clone_size: -
d_call: -
v_call: TRBV14

cdr3_nt: TGTGCCAGCAGCTTGCTATTCGGGACAGGGAACCAAGAGACCCAGTACTTC
cdr3_aa: CASSLLFGTGNQETQYF
j_call: TRBJ2-5
clone_size: -
d_call: TRBD1
v_call: TRBV5-8

cdr3_nt: TGTGCCAGCAGCTCGACCAGTAGCGGGAGGGCCTTCACCGGGGAGCTGTTTTTT
cdr3_aa: CASSSTSSGRAFTGELFF
j_call: TRBJ2-2
clone_size: once
d_call: TRBD2
v_call: TRBV11-3

cdr3_nt: TGTGCCAGCAGTTTATTCTCGGCAGGGACTGGAAACACCATATATTTT
cdr3_aa: CASSLFSAGTGNTIYF
j_call: TRBJ1-3
clone_size: -
d_call: -
v_call: TRBV28

cdr3_nt: TGTGCCAGCATCTGGGGAGCAGTGAACACTGAAGCTTTCTTT
cdr3_aa: CASIWGAVNTEAFF
j_call: TRBJ1-1
clone_size: once
d_call: -
v_call: TRBV5-6

cdr3_nt: TGTGCCAGCAGTGATGCGACAGACACCGGGGAGCTGTTTTTT
cdr3_aa: CASSDATDTGELFF
j_call: TRBJ2-2
clone_size: -
d_call: -
v_call: TRBV6-5

cdr3_nt: TGTGCCAGCAGCCAGAGAAAGGACAGGCGATTTACCGGGGAGCTGTTTTTT
cdr3_aa: CASSQRKDRRFTGELFF
j_call: TRBJ2-2
clone_size: -
d_call: TRBD1
v_call: TRBV11-2

cdr3_nt: TGTGCCAGCAGCTCTCCGAGAGTCTACGAGCAGTACTTC
cdr3_aa: CASSSPRVYEQYF
j_call: TRBJ2-7
clone_size: -
d_call: -
v_call: TRBV7-9

cdr3_nt: TGTGCCAGCAGTAAAGGACTGAACACCTACGAGCAGTACTTC
cdr3_aa: CASSKGLNTYEQYF
j_call: TRBJ2-7
clone_size: -
d_call: -
v_call: TRBV28

cdr3_nt: TGTGCCGCCGGGACATCCGAGTACGAGCAGTACTTC
cdr3_aa: CAAGTSEYEQYF
j_call: TRBJ2-7
clone_size: -
d_call: -
v_call: TRBV6-1

cdr3_nt: TGCGCCAGCAGCTTGGCCAGTACAGTCCGAGAGACCCAGTACTTC
cdr3_aa: CASSLASTVRETQYF
j_call: TRBJ2-5
clone_size: -
d_call: -
v_call: TRBV5-1

cdr3_nt: TGCGCCAGCAGCACGGACAGGGGAATCTACGAGCAGTACTTC
cdr3_aa: CASSTDRGIYEQYF
j_call: TRBJ2-7
clone_size: -
d_call: TRBD1
v_call: TRBV4-1

cdr3_nt: TGTGCCAGCAGCCACTCTAATTCACCCCTCCACTTT
cdr3_aa: CASSHSNSPLHF
j_call: TRBJ1-6
clone_size: few
d_call: -
v_call: TRBV14

cdr3_nt: TGTGCCAGCAGCTTGGACCCCTCTAGCGCCTCCTACAATGAGCAGTTCTTC
cdr3_aa: CASSLDPSSASYNEQFF
j_call: TRBJ2-1
clone_size: -
d_call: -
v_call: TRBV5-4

cdr3_nt: TGTGCCAGCAGCCGGGGGGTCAGGGGCATGAACACTGAAGCTTTCTTT
cdr3_aa: CASSRGVRGMNTEAFF
j_call: TRBJ1-1
clone_size: once
d_call: -
v_call: TRBV7-2

cdr3_nt: TGTGCCAGCAGCCGAGGACTAGCGGGAGGTTCGGATACGCAGTATTTT
cdr3_aa: CASSRGLAGGSDTQYF
j_call: TRBJ2-3
clone_size: -
d_call: TRBD2
v_call: TRBV6-6